This is a list of T cell receptor beta chains from one sample in a study of PD-L1 blockade in urothelial cancer. Profiling relied on immunoSEQ multiplex PCR, and the TCRdb table lists in-frame clones only, not all of them. Here the sample spans tens of thousands of clones, around 85% being singletons. Source: PBMCs, taken around atezolizumab (anti-PD-L1) treatment. The receptors were gathered from a man in his 60s with urothelial cancer. The CDR3 runs from the conserved cysteine through the conserved F or W. The D gene is left open where the match is weak. Size is stated for part of the rows, as once, few or many counts, or as a class when the clone is expanded.

TRBJ1-1,few,-,TRBV6-5,CASSYQGTSEAFF,TGTGCCAGCAGTTACCAGGGGACGTCCGAAGCTTTCTTT
TRBJ1-1,-,TRBD1,TRBV9,CASSPDRVRTEAFF,TGTGCCAGCAGTCCGGACAGGGTTAGAACTGAAGCTTTCTTT
TRBJ2-7,few,-,TRBV11-3,CASSLRGSPYEQYF,TGTGCCAGCAGCTTACGGGGGTCCCCCTACGAGCAGTACTTC
TRBJ2-2,-,-,TRBV11-3,CASSFLSVGELFF,TGTGCCAGCAGCTTTCTGTCGGTCGGGGAGCTGTTTTTT
TRBJ2-1,-,TRBD2,TRBV7-9,CASSPWLLAEYNEQFF,TGTGCCAGCAGCCCCTGGTTGCTAGCGGAATACAATGAGCAGTTCTTC
TRBJ1-2,-,-,TRBV20-1,CSARFQGRYTF,TGCAGTGCTAGATTTCAGGGGCGCTACACCTTC
TRBJ2-7,-,TRBD1,TRBV27,CASKRDSSYEQYF,TGTGCCAGTAAGAGGGACAGCTCCTACGAGCAGTACTTC
TRBJ2-7,-,TRBD2,TRBV28,CASRHGTSGYGQYF,TGTGCCAGCAGACACGGGACTAGCGGGTACGGGCAGTACTTC
TRBJ1-2,-,TRBD1,TRBV11-3,CASSLDRVGQGYYGYTF,TGTGCCAGCAGCTTAGATCGGGTAGGACAGGGATACTATGGCTACACCTTC
TRBJ2-5,few,-,TRBV6-1,CASRLNPEVQETQYF,TGTGCCAGCAGACTTAACCCCGAGGTCCAAGAGACCCAGTACTTC
TRBJ1-4,-,TRBD1,TRBV13,CASSPNRGLAEKLFF,TGTGCCAGCAGCCCAAACAGGGGGCTGGCTGAAAAACTGTTTTTT
TRBJ2-7,-,TRBD1,TRBV28,CASSFEGQGIDEQYF,TGTGCCAGCAGTTTTGAGGGACAGGGCATCGACGAGCAGTACTTC
TRBJ2-7,-,TRBD1,TRBV4-1,CASSRDTDRGRSREQYF,TGCGCCAGCAGCCGCGACACGGACAGGGGGAGGTCGAGGGAGCAGTACTTC
TRBJ2-1,-,TRBD2,TRBV5-1,CASSLSGTSIAEQFF,TGCGCCAGCAGCTTGTCCGGGACTAGTATTGCTGAGCAGTTCTTC
TRBJ2-3,-,-,TRBV2,CASNPQGRTDTQYF,TGTGCCAGCAACCCTCAGGGCCGGACAGATACGCAGTATTTT
TRBJ2-5,-,-,TRBV9,CASSVDLGRETQYF,TGTGCCAGCAGCGTAGACCTGGGCAGGGAGACCCAGTACTTC
TRBJ1-1,-,TRBD1,TRBV30,CAWSRDRDNTEAFF,TGTGCCTGGTCCCGGGACAGGGATAACACTGAAGCTTTCTTT
TRBJ2-5,-,-,TRBV12-5,CASSGAQETQYF,TGTGCTAGTTCTGGGGCCCAAGAGACCCAGTACTTC
TRBJ1-1,-,-,TRBV5-1,CASSFLMNTEAFF,TGCGCCAGCAGCTTCTTAATGAACACTGAAGCTTTCTTT
TRBJ2-3,-,-,TRBV5-1,CASSSRERREITDTQYF,TGCGCCAGCAGCTCGCGTGAGCGGAGGGAAATCACAGATACGCAGTATTTT
TRBJ2-5,-,-,TRBV2,CASSEYGVRGETQYF,TGTGCCAGCAGTGAATACGGTGTCAGGGGTGAGACCCAGTACTTC
TRBJ1-1,few,-,TRBV19,CASNNRQNTEAFF,TGTGCCAGTAACAACCGACAGAACACTGAAGCTTTCTTT
TRBJ2-1,-,TRBD1,TRBV9,CASSVAGQGAVNEQFF,TGTGCCAGCAGCGTTGCGGGACAGGGGGCGGTAAATGAGCAGTTCTTC
TRBJ1-2,-,-,TRBV7-3,CASSPDYRSRAINPGYTF,TGTGCCAGCAGCCCAGACTACCGCTCCCGGGCCATCAATCCCGGCTACACCTTC
TRBJ1-2,-,TRBD1,TRBV19,CASRPGQRTNFYYGYTF,TGTGCCAGTAGACCGGGACAGCGAACCAATTTTTACTATGGCTACACCTTC
TRBJ2-3,-,-,TRBV28,CASSPPTRLITDTQYF,TGTGCCAGCAGTCCTCCGACTAGACTAATCACAGATACGCAGTATTTT
TRBJ2-4,-,TRBD2,TRBV30,CAWSRGLRLQYF,TGTGCCTGGAGTCGGGGACTACGGCTTCAGTACTTC
TRBJ1-6,few,-,TRBV5-6,CASSWNREHSPLHF,TGTGCCAGCAGCTGGAACAGGGAACATTCACCCCTCCACTTT
TRBJ1-5,-,-,TRBV7-8,CASTELVTRNQPQHF,TGTGCCAGCACCGAACTAGTCACGCGCAATCAGCCCCAGCATTTT
TRBJ2-7,-,-,TRBV6-1,CASSTSGAHEQYF,TGTGCCAGCAGTACCTCAGGGGCGCACGAGCAGTACTTC
TRBJ1-1,-,TRBD1,TRBV30,CAWTRTGRWTEAFF,TGTGCCTGGACCAGGACAGGGAGGTGGACTGAAGCTTTCTTT
TRBJ2-7,few,-,TRBV7-8,CASSPRRDRSRGEQYF,TGTGCCAGCAGTCCCCGGCGGGACAGATCCCGGGGCGAGCAGTACTTC
TRBJ2-5,-,TRBD2,TRBV29-1,CSVATSGVRGTQYF,TGCAGCGTTGCGACTAGCGGGGTCCGGGGGACCCAGTACTTC
TRBJ2-7,-,-,TRBV7-9,CASSLALASYEQYF,TGTGCCAGCAGCTTAGCACTAGCCTCCTACGAGCAGTACTTC
TRBJ2-3,few,-,TRBV4-1,CASSQVGIAATTDTQYF,TGCGCCAGCAGCCAAGTTGGAATAGCGGCAACCACAGATACGCAGTATTTT
TRBJ2-3,-,-,TRBV5-1,CASSLAYIATDTQYF,TGCGCCAGCAGCTTGGCCTACATAGCCACAGATACGCAGTATTTT
TRBJ2-2,-,TRBD1,TRBV5-1,CASSFRRDRGLKDTGELFF,TGCGCCAGCAGCTTTCGCCGGGACAGGGGATTGAAGGACACCGGGGAGCTGTTTTTT
TRBJ1-3,-,-,TRBV5-6,CASSSKGAGNTIYF,TGTGCCAGCAGTTCCAAGGGGGCTGGAAACACCATATATTTT
TRBJ1-1,few,-,TRBV30,CAWSPGGFSEAFF,TGTGCCTGGAGCCCCGGAGGGTTCAGTGAAGCTTTCTTT
TRBJ1-2,-,-,TRBV15,CATSREKSYGYTF,TGTGCCACCAGCAGAGAGAAGAGCTATGGCTACACCTTC